This T cell receptor (beta chain) was recorded in a study of graft-versus-host responses after intestinal transplantation. Study-level information: Multivisceral, liver-intestinal, or isolated intestinal transplants were given to recipients. Every transplant recipient was induced with anti-thymocyte globulin, then maintained on tacrolimus and steroids for about 3 years.

The data were produced by immunoSEQ multiplex PCR, yet TCRdb's version contains in-frame clones alone and is incomplete. The table has under 150,000 clones, about 93% seen once. Regarding the study as a whole: The study associated peak circulating GvH clone levels with early post-transplant HvG declines.

As to this clone: Its antigen is still unknown.

The starting material was unstimulated CD4+ T cells sorted from spleen or lymph node cells, obtained before intestinal transplant. The source is a human donor who received an intestinal transplant.

CDR3 nucleotides: TGCGCCAGCAGCATAGGACTAGCGGGAGCGGATACGCAGTATTTT. It translates to CASSIGLAGADTQYF. V is TRBV5-1 and J is TRBJ2-3; 13 bases are a match to TRBD2. This CDR3 contains 15 residues. CDR1 and CDR2 (germline): SGHRS, YFSETQ. V lost 4 bases and J lost 6; bases outside the gene matches: 5.